This paragraph reports one T cell receptor beta chain. Trimming removed 7 bases at V and 8 bases at J, with 11 bases between. The CDR3 runs to 12 residues. The V gene's germline CDR1 is MNHEY and CDR2 SVGEGT. The authors ran a second PCR of about 6 to 11 cycles using a sample-barcoded 5' primer and a J-beta primer mix. MiXCR was run by TCRdb on the 5' RACE reads, yielding one entry per CDR3 protein. Of roughly 830,000 distinct CDR3 sequences detected, about 62% appear once; the ten largest clones hold 28%. This sample is drawn from a study of blood T cells in healthy people across ages. Samples each had at least 5 micrograms of total RNA extracted.

The TCR was taken from a man aged 30-40 years in good health. The chain combines TRBV6-2 or TRBV6-3 with TRBJ1-4; D uncertain. Input material: blood. The CDR3 nucleotides are TGTGCCAGCAAGAGGGTTGACGAAAAACTGTTTTTT. Translation: CASKRVDEKLFF.